A selection of T cell receptor beta chains follows, all from one sample in a study of blood T cells in healthy people across ages. Via MiXCR, TCRdb re-called the 5' RACE reads, giving one row per CDR3 protein. The sample lists approximately 880,000 distinct CDR3 sequences; about 44% were seen once. The sequenced material came from blood. The receptors were sampled from a man aged 25 to 40 in good health. Each CDR3 is given with its conserved first and last residue. D genes are given only for firm matches. Rows may omit the clone size; those that give it use once, few, many or a size class.

CDR3 length	D gene	V gene	J gene	clone size	CDR3 DNA	CDR3 protein
15	TRBD2	TRBV5-5	TRBJ2-1	-	TGTGCCAGCAGCTTAGCGGGAACGATCTACAATGAGCAGTTCTTC	CASSLAGTIYNEQFF
15	-	TRBV4-1	TRBJ2-5	once	TGCGCCAGCAGCCAAGGAGATAGGAGTCTGGAGACCCAGTACTTC	CASSQGDRSLETQYF
15	-	TRBV3-1	TRBJ1-5	-	TGTGCCAGCAGCCAAGGGGACCTCGGGACTCAGCCCCAGCATTTT	CASSQGDLGTQPQHF
14	-	TRBV6-1	TRBJ2-1	few	TGTGCCTTGTTCTCGGGGTATTCCTACAATGAGCAGTTCTTC	CALFSGYSYNEQFF
16	-	TRBV29-1	TRBJ1-1	once	TGCAGCGTTGCCGCGCAGGGTCTTCACTGGATCACTGAAGCTTTCTTT	CSVAAQGLHWITEAFF
15	TRBD2	TRBV12-3/TRBV12-4	TRBJ2-1	-	TGTGCCAGCAGTTTAGGGGACTACCTCTACAATGAGCAGTTCTTC	CASSLGDYLYNEQFF
13	-	TRBV5-1	TRBJ2-1	few	TGCGCCAGCAGCTTGGAGCGGGCGGGAGAGCAGTTCTTC	CASSLERAGEQFF
18	-	TRBV20-1	TRBJ1-2	-	TGCAGTGCTAGAATCCCCAGGGGCGGATATCTGGAGGACTATGGCTACACCTTC	CSARIPRGGYLEDYGYTF
14	-	TRBV7-2	TRBJ1-6	many	TGTGCCAGCAGCTTAAACGGGGATAATTCACCCCTCCACTTT	CASSLNGDNSPLHF
16	-	TRBV6-5	TRBJ2-1	-	TGTGCCAGCAGTACCCTCGCCAGGGCAGTAAGGAATGAGCAGTTCTTC	CASSTLARAVRNEQFF
15	-	TRBV4-1	TRBJ2-3	-	TGCGCCAGCAGCCAAGTCGCACCCAGCACAGATACGCAGTATTTT	CASSQVAPSTDTQYF
14	-	TRBV12-3/TRBV12-4	TRBJ2-7	-	TGTGCCAGCAGTTTCGGGCAGGGTGTCAACGAGCAGTACTTC	CASSFGQGVNEQYF
15	-	TRBV11-2	TRBJ2-7	-	TGTGCCAGCAGCTTCTTGGGGCAGGCCTCCTACGAGCAGTACTTC	CASSFLGQASYEQYF
15	-	TRBV12-3/TRBV12-4	TRBJ2-7	-	TGTGCCAGCAGCACGCTTGGGGGGGGGCTCTGCGAGCAGTACTTC	CASSTLGGGLCEQYF
16	-	TRBV14	TRBJ1-2	few	TGTGCCAGCAGCCAAGATCCCGGCGGGATTTTCTATGGCTACACCTTC	CASSQDPGGIFYGYTF
16	TRBD2	TRBV5-4	TRBJ2-5	-	TGTGCCAGCAGCTTGAGCGGGGGCGGCACGCAAGAGACCCAGTACTTC	CASSLSGGGTQETQYF
16	-	TRBV21-1	TRBJ2-5	-	TGTGCCAGCAGCAAAAAGTCCCCAACCGGGAAAGAGACCCAGTACTTC	CASSKKSPTGKETQYF
16	-	TRBV7-2	TRBJ2-3	-	TGTGCCAGCAGCTTACGACGGCCTTCTAGCACAGATACGCAGTATTTT	CASSLRRPSSTDTQYF